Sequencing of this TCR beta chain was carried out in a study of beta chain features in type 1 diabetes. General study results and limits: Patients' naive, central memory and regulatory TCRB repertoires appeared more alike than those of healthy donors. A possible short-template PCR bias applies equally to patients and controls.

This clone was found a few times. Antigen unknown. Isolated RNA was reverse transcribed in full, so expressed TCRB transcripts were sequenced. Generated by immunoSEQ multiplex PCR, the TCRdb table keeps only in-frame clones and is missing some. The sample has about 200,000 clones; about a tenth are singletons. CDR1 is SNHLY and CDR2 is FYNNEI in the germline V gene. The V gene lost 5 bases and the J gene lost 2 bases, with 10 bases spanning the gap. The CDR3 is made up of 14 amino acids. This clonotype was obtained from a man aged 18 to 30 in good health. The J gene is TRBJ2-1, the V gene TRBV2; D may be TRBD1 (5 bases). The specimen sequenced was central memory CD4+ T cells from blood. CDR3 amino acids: CASSFRGTYNEQFF. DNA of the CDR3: TGTGCCAGCAGTTTTAGGGGAACCTACAATGAGCAGTTCTTC. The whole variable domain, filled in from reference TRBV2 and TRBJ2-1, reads EPEVTQTPSHQVTQMGQEVILRCVPISNHLYFYWYRQILGQKVEFLVSFYNNEISEKSEIFDDQFSVERPDGSNFTLKIRSTKLEDSAMYFCASSFRGTYNEQFFGPGTRLTVL.